Following are 14 T cell receptor beta chains from one sample sequenced in a study of T-cell reconstitution after alpha-beta-depleted transplantation in children. The TCRbeta library was prepared with unique molecular identifiers. TCRdb called the PCR reads again in MiXCR, with one record for every CDR3 protein. The sample records under 450,000 distinct CDR3 sequences, 13% being singletons. Sample: PBMCs, taken from the stem cell graft. The receptors here all came from a human donor who donated a stem cell graft to a child with Fanconi anemia.

A few counts support this clonotype. The chain has TRBV20-1 and TRBJ1-2; D is unresolved. The germline V gene encodes CDR1 DFQATT and CDR2 SNEGSKA (reference sequence). V was trimmed by 6 bases and J by 4 bases, leaving 15 bases between them. CDR3 length equals 13 residues. CDR3 DNA sequence: TGCAGTGCCCCCGGGGAGGTCGGCTATGGCTACACCTTC. Its protein product is CSAPGEVGYGYTF.

This clonotype was found many times. The chain recombines TRBV7-2 with TRBJ2-2, with 8 nucleotides matching TRBD2. CDR3 length: 15 residues. Trimming at V came to 1 base and at J to 3 bases, leaving 1 base not matched to a gene. Germline V lookup: CDR1 SGHTA, CDR2 FQGNSA. CDR3 bases: TGTGCCAGCAGCTTAGTGCGGGGGGACACCGGGGAGCTGTTTTTT. It codes for CASSLVRGDTGELFF.

This clonotype occurred a few times. The chain links TRBV12-3 or TRBV12-4 to TRBJ2-1; no definite D call. CDR3 size: 15 residues. The V end lost 2 bases, the J end lost 5 bases, and 13 bases lay between the germline ends. CDR3 region: CASSLLGSANNEQFF. Here the CDR3 DNA reads TGTGCCAGCAGTTTACTGGGGTCGGCGAACAATGAGCAGTTCTTC.

V gene TRBV5-1 combines with J gene TRBJ1-1, with 8 nucleotides matching TRBD1. The CDR3 runs to 16 residues. Trimming at V came to 1 base and at J to 5 bases, leaving 10 bases not matched to a gene. In germline, CDR1 is SGHRS, CDR2 YFSETQ. CDR3 loop: CASSLSTGGVGTEAFF. As DNA, the CDR3 is TGCGCCAGCAGCTTGAGTACAGGGGGTGTAGGGACTGAAGCTTTCTTT. Variable domain in full (rest from reference TRBV5-1 and TRBJ1-1): KAGVTQTPRYLIKTRGQQVTLSCSPISGHRSVSWYQQTPGQGLQFLFEYFSETQRNKGNFPGRFSGRQFSNSRSEMNVSTLELGDSALYLCASSLSTGGVGTEAFFGQGTRLTVV.

This clonotype was counted only a few times. The V gene is TRBV6-2 or TRBV6-3, the J gene TRBJ2-3, with TRBD1 identical over 11 bases. The germline V gene has CDR1 MNHEY and CDR2 SVGEGT. The V gene end was trimmed by 7 bases and the J gene end by 4 bases; junction bases not matched to a gene: 10. The CDR3 length is 16 residues. The CDR3 DNA follows: TGTGCCAGCACCCTATTCCGGGACAGGGGGTCAGATACGCAGTATTTT. Its protein is CASTLFRDRGSDTQYF.

The V call is TRBV12-3 or TRBV12-4, the J call TRBJ2-2; the match to TRBD1 covers 7 bases. This CDR3 contains 15 residues. With 7 bases clipped from V and 2 bases from J, the junction kept 7 bases outside the gene matches. The CDR3 sequence is CASTRQGGNTGELFF. The CDR3 nucleotides read TGTGCCAGCACTAGACAAGGGGGCAACACCGGGGAGCTGTTTTTT.

This clonotype was counted ten times or more. The chain has TRBV7-9 and TRBJ1-6, with D unclear. The CDR3 length is 14 residues. Per the germline V gene, CDR1 is SEHNR and CDR2 is FQNEAQ (reference sequence). V lost 3 bases and J 6 bases, leaving 9 bases between the germline ends. CDR3 nucleotide sequence: TGTGCCAGCAGCTTCGTCGCGAGTAATTCACCCCTCCACTTT. Encoded protein: CASSFVASNSPLHF.

The gene calls are TRBV5-1 and TRBJ2-2; 10 bases fit TRBD2. CDR1 is SGHRS, CDR2 YFSETQ, per germline. After removal of 7 bases from V and 4 bases from J, the junction contained 4 bases not matched to a gene. This CDR3 has 14 amino acids. CDR3 loop: CASGTSASTGELFF. In DNA, the CDR3 is TGCGCCAGCGGGACTAGCGCGAGCACCGGGGAGCTGTTTTTT.

This clonotype was counted only a few times. The chain carries TRBV5-8 and TRBJ1-2; maybe TRBD1 (6 bases). V lost 1 base and J lost 4, with 14 bases in between. Germline loops: CDR1 SGHTS, CDR2 YDEGEE. This CDR3 is built from 15 residues. The CDR3 protein is CASSLRGHDIYGYTF. CDR3 DNA sequence: TGTGCCAGCAGCTTGAGGGGACACGACATCTATGGCTACACCTTC.

The table lists this clonotype with many counts. The V and J genes are TRBV5-1 and TRBJ1-1; D ambiguous. Trimming took off 5 bases at V and 0 bases at J, with 11 bases between the two ends. The CDR3 extends over 14 amino acids. The V gene's germline CDR1 is SGHRS and CDR2 YFSETQ. The CDR3 loop is CASRGVGLNTEAFF. The CDR3 bases are TGCGCCAGCAGGGGCGTGGGCTTGAACACTGAAGCTTTCTTT.

In its sample, this clonotype was seen a few times. The rearrangement links TRBV5-5 to TRBJ1-1, with D perhaps TRBD1 (5 bases). The V end lost 1 base, the J end lost 2 bases, and 12 bases lay between the germline ends. Germline assignment: CDR1 SGHKS and CDR2 YYEKEE (reference sequence). The CDR3 is 15 amino acids. CDR3 amino acids: CASSLFDSTNTEAFF. In DNA, the CDR3 is TGTGCCAGCAGCTTGTTCGACAGTACTAACACTGAAGCTTTCTTT.

The chain carries TRBV29-1 and TRBJ2-5; TRBD1 agrees at 7 bases. Germline V CDR1 and CDR2: SQVTM, ANQGSEA. The CDR3 consists of 12 residues. V was clipped by 3 bases and J by 4 bases; unmatched bases: 2. CDR3 in amino acids: CSVDQGVETQYF. The CDR3, as DNA: TGCAGCGTTGACCAGGGGGTAGAGACCCAGTACTTC.

This clonotype was counted many times. V usage is TRBV29-1 and J usage is TRBJ2-3; TRBD1 matches 10 bases. Germline V lookup: CDR1 SQVTM, CDR2 ANQGSEA. The CDR3 length is 12 residues. J was trimmed by 6 bases and V by 3 bases; bases with no gene match: 0. Written as DNA, the CDR3 is TGCAGCGTTGAGACAGGGGGCGATACGCAGTATTTT. It codes for CSVETGGDTQYF.

This clonotype has a count of ten or more. This chain links TRBV18 with TRBJ1-1; D gene uncertain. In germline, CDR1 is KGHSH, CDR2 LQKENI. The CDR3 totals 14 residues. Trimming took off 3 bases at V and 0 bases at J, with 8 bases between the two ends. The CDR3 sequence is CASSPTDMNTEAFF. The CDR3 region has the DNA TGTGCCAGCTCACCCACCGATATGAACACTGAAGCTTTCTTT.